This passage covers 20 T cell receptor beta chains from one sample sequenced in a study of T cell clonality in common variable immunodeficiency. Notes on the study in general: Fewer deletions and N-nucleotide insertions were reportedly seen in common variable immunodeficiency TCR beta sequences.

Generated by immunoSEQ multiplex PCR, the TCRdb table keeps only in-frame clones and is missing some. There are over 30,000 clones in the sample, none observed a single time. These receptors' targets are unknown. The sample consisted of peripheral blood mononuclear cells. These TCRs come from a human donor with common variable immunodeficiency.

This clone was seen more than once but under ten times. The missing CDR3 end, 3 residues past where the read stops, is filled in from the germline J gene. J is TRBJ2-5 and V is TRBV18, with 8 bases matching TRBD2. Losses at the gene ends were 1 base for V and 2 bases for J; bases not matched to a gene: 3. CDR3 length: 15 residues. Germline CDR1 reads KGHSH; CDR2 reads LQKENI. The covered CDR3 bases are TGTGCCAGCTCACCACTACTAGCGGCACAAGAGACC. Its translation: CASSPLLAAQET. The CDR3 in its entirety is CASSPLLAAQETQYF.

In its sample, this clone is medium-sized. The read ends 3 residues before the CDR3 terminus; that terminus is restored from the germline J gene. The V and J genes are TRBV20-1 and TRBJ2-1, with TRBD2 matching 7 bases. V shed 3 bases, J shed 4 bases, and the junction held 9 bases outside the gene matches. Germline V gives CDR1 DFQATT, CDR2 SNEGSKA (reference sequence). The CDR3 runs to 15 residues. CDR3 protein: CSARDASGVYNEQFF. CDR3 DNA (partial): TGCAGTGCTAGGGACGCTAGCGGAGTTTACAATGAG.

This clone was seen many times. The CDR3 DNA, read in part, is TGCGCCAGCAGCGCGATGACAGGAGCTAATCAGCCC. Translating gives CASSAMTGANQP. The full-length CDR3 reads as CASSAMTGANQPQHF. The rearrangement joins TRBV5-1 to TRBJ1-5, with D tentatively TRBD1 (6 bases). The read falls 3 residues short of the CDR3 end, and the missing part is taken from the germline J gene. Germline V gene data show CDR1 as SGHRS and CDR2 as YFSETQ. Trimming pared 4 bases from V and 4 bases from J, leaving 15 bases between. The CDR3 runs to 15 residues. Using reference TRBV5-1 and TRBJ1-5 for the parts outside the CDR3, the full variable domain is KAGVTQTPRYLIKTRGQQVTLSCSPISGHRSVSWYQQTPGQGLQFLFEYFSETQRNKGNFPGRFSGRQFSNSRSEMNVSTLELGDSALYLCASSAMTGANQPQHFGDGTRLSIL.

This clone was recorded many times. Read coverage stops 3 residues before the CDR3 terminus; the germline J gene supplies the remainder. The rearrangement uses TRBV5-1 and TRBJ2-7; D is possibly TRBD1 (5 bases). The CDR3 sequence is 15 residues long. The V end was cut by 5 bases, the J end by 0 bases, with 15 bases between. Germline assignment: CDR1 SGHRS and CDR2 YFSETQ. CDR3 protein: CASRAKVGLSYEQYF. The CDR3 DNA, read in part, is TGCGCCAGCAGGGCTAAAGTGGGGCTCTCCTACGAG.

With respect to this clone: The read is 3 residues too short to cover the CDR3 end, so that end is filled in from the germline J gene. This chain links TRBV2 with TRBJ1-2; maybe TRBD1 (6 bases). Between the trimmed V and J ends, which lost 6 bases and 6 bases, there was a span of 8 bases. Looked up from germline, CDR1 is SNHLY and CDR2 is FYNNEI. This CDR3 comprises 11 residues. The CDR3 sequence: CASSRGNGYTF. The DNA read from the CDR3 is TGTGCCAGCAGCAGGGGCAATGGC.

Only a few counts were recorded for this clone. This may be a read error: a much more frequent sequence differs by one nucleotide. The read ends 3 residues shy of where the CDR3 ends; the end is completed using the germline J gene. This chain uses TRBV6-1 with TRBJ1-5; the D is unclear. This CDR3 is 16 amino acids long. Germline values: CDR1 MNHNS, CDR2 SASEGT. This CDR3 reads CASSERGDHSKQPQHF. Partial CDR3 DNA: TGTGCCAGCAGTGAACGGGGAGATCATAGCAAGCAGCCC.

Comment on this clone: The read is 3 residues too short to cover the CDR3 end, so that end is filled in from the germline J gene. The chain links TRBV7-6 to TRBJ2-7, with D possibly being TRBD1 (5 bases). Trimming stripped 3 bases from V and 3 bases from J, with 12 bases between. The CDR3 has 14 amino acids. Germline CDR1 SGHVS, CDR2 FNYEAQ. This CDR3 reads CASSLGFRDYEQYF. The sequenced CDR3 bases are TGTGCCAGCAGCTTGGGGTTCAGGGACTACGAG. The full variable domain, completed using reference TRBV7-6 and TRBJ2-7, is GAGVSQSPRYKVTKRGQDVALRCDPISGHVSLYWYRQALGQGPEFLTYFNYEAQQDKSGLPNDRFSAERPEGSISTLTIQRTEQRDSAMYRCASSLGFRDYEQYFGPGTRLTVT.

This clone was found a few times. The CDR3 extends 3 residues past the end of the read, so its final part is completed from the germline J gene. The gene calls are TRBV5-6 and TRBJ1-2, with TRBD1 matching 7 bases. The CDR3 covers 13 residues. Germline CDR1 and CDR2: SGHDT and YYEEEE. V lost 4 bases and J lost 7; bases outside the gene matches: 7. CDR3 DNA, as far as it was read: TGTGCCAGCAGCAGGGACAGAATCCCTGGC. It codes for CASSRDRIPG. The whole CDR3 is CASSRDRIPGYTF. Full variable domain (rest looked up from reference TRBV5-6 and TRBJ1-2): DAGVTQSPTHLIKTRGQQVTLRCSPKSGHDTVSWYQQALGQGPQFIFQYYEEEERQRGNFPDRFSGHQFPNYSSELNVNALLLGDSALYLCASSRDRIPGYTFGSGTRLTVV.

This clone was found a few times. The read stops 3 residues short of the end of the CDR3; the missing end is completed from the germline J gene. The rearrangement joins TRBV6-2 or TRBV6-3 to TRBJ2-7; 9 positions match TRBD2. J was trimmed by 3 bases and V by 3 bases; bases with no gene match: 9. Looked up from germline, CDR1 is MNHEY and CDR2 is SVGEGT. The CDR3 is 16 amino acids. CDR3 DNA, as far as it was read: TGTGCCAGCAGTTATGGGCCTAGCGGGAAATTCTACGAG. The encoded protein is CASSYGPSGKFYE. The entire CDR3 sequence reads CASSYGPSGKFYEQYF.

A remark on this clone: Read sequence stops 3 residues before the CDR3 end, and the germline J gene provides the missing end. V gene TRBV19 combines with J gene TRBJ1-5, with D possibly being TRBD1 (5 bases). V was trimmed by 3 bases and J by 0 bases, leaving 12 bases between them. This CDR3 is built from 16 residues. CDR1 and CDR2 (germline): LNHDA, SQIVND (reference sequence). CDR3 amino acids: CASSIGTDHSNQPQHF. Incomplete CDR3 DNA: TGTGCCAGTAGTATCGGGACTGACCATAGCAATCAGCCC.

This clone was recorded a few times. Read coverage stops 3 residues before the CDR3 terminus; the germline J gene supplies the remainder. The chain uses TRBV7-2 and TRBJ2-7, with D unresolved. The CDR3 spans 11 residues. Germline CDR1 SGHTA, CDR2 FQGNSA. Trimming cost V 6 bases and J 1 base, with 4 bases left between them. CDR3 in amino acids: CASSPSYEQYF. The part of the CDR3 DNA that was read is TGTGCCAGCAGTCCATCCTACGAG.

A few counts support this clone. CDR3 DNA, as far as it was read: TGTGCCAGCAGTCCCGGGGGAGGTGGGGCAGAGACC. As protein: CASSPGGGGAET. The whole CDR3 reads CASSPGGGGAETQYF. The rearrangement uses TRBV6-2 or TRBV6-3 and TRBJ2-5, with D tentatively TRBD2 (6 bases). The missing CDR3 end, 3 residues past where the read stops, is filled in from the germline J gene. The CDR3 contains 15 residues. Germline V gives CDR1 MNHEY, CDR2 SVGEGT. The ends were cut back, 5 bases at V and 4 bases at J, with 17 bases in the middle.

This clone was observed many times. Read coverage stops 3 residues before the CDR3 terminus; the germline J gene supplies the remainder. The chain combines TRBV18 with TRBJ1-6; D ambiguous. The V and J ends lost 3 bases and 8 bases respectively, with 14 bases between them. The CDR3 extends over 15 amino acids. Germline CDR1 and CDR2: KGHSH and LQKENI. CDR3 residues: CASSPAGIGDSPLHF. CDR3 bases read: TGTGCCAGCTCACCGGCGGGGATTGGGGATTCACCC.

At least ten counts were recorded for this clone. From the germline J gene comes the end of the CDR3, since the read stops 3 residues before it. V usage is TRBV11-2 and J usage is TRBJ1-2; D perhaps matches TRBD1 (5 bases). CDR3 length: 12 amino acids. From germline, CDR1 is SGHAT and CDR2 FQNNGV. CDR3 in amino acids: CASSHGGDGYTF. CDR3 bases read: TGTGCCAGCAGCCACGGGGGGGACGGC.

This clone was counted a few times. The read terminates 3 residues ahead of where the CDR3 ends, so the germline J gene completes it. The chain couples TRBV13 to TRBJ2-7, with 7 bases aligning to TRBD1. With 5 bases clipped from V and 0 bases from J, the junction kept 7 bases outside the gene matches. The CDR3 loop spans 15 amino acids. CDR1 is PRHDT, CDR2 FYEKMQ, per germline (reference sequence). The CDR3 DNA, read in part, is TGTGCCAGCAGCCCCCGGACAGGCAGCTCCTACGAG. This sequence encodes CASSPRTGSSYE. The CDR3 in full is CASSPRTGSSYEQYF.

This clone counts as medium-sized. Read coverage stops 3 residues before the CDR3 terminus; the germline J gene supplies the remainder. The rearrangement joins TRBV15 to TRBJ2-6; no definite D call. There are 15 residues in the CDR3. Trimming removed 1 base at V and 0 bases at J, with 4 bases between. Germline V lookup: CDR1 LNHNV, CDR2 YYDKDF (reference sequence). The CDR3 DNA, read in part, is TGTGCCACCAGCAGAGGAGGCTCTGGGGCCAACGTC. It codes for CATSRGGSGANV. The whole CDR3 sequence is CATSRGGSGANVLTF.

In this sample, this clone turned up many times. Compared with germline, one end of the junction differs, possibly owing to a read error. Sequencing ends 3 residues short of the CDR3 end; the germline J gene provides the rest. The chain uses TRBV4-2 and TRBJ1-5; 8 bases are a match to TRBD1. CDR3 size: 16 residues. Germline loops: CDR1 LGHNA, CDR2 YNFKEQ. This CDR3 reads CASSQDAGGGGQPQHF. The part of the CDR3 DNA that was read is TGCGCCAGCAGCCAAGATGCAGGGGGCGGAGGTCAGCCC.

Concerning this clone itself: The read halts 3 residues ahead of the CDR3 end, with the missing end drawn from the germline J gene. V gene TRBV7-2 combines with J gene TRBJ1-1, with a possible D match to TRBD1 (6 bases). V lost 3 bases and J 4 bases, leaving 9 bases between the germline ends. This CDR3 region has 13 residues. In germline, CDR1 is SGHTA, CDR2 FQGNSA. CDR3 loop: CASSFTGTTEAFF. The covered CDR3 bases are TGTGCCAGCAGCTTCACAGGGACCACTGAA.

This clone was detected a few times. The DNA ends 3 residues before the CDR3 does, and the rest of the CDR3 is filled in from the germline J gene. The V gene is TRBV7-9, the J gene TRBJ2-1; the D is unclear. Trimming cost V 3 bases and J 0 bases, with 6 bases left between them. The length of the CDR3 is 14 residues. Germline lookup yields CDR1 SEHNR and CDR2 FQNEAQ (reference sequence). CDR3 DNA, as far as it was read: TGTGCCAGCAGCTTCGAGCCCTCCTACAATGAG. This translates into CASSFEPSYNE. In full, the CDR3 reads CASSFEPSYNEQFF.

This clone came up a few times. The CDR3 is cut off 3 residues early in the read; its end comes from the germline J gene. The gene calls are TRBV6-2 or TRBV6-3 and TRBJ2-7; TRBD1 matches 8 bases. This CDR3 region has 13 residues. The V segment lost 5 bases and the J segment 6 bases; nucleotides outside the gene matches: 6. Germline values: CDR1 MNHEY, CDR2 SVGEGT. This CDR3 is CASSRADRGEQYF. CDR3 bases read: TGTGCCAGCAGTCGAGCCGACAGGGGCGAG.